This TCR beta chain was retrieved from a study of blood T cell repertoires in COVID-19. Method: immunoSEQ multiplex PCR; TCRdb's copy keeps in-frame clones and lacks some. The sample includes more than 200,000 clones, around 80% of them seen just once. Germline assignment: CDR1 LGHNA and CDR2 YNFKEQ. The V end was cut by 0 bases, the J end by 7 bases, with 9 bases between. The CDR3 covers 13 residues. Sequencing used PBMCs or T cells enriched from blood (not recorded which). The chain recombines TRBV4-2 with TRBJ1-2; D is ambiguous. This TCR was sampled from a man in his sixties who had recovered from COVID-19. The CDR3 here is CASSQDIELGYTF. The CDR3 nucleotides read TGTGCCAGCAGCCAAGATATTGAGCTTGGCTACACCTTC.